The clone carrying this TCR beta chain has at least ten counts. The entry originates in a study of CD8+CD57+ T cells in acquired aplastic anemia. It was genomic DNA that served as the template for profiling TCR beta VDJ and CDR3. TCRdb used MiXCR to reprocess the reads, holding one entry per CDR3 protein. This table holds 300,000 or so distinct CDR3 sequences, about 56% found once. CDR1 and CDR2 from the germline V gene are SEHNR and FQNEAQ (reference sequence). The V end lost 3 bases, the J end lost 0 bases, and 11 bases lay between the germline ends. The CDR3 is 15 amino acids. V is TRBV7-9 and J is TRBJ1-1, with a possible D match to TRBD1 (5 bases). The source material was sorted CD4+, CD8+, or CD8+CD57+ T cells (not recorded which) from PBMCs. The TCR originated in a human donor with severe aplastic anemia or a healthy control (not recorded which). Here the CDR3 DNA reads TGTGCCAGCAGCTTGACCGGGACTGTGAACACTGAAGCTTTCTTT. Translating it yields CASSLTGTVNTEAFF.